The present TCR beta chain was sequenced within a study of cytomegalovirus exposure and HLA in healthy donors. The primer mix had 60 Vbeta and 13 Jbeta primers. Produced via immunoSEQ multiplex PCR; TCRdb's table is partial and in-frame only. The data contain approximately 150,000 clones, around three fifths of them singletons. This clone was seen more than once but under ten times. Its antigen is not identified. Findings and caveats of the study: Most of the TCR beta V segments (in an earlier analysis) were productive either about 87% or about 30% of the time. CMV serostatus alone was available as immune exposure information.

This CDR3 contains 15 residues. CDR1 and CDR2 (germline): SGHDT, YYEEEE. V was clipped by 0 bases and J by 0 bases; unmatched bases: 3. This receptor was identified in a woman in her thirties in good health and CMV-seropositive. The chain joins TRBV5-6 to TRBJ2-7, with 7 bases lining up with TRBD1. Material for sequencing was PBMCs. The CDR3 DNA is TGTGCCAGCAGCTTGGTCGGGACAGCCTCCTACGAGCAGTACTTC. Its translation: CASSLVGTASYEQYF.